The T cell receptor beta chain under discussion was sequenced for a study of Ad26.COV2.S vaccination and SARS-CoV-2 variants. Treatment denoted: around 19 received Ad26.COV2.S at low or high dose, single or two shots; several received placebo; per-sample allocation not given. The samples were gathered on day 63 after the first injection of vaccine or placebo. Its platform was an Ad26 vector, and its expressed antigen was Wuhan-strain SARS-CoV-2 spike. Method: immunoSEQ multiplex PCR; TCRdb's copy keeps in-frame clones and lacks some. Here the sample spans more than 300,000 clones, 85% being singletons. The CDR3 extends over 19 amino acids. CDR1 and CDR2 from the germline V gene are SNHLY and FYNNEI. J lost 5 bases, V lost 2 bases, and 15 bases had no gene match.

The sample consisted of peripheral blood, taken in a trial of Ad26.COV2.S vaccine versus placebo. The chain couples TRBV2 to TRBJ1-4; 9 positions match TRBD1. The receptor was derived from a person between 18 and 65 years old who received the Ad26.COV2.S COVID-19 vaccine or a placebo. CDR3 bases: TGTGCCAGCAGTGAAACCAGCGTCGACAGGGGGGATACGAATGAAAAACTGTTTTTT. Its translation is CASSETSVDRGDTNEKLFF.